One sample yielded the 5 T cell receptor beta chains listed below, sequenced in a study of somatic mutations in cytotoxic T cells in rheumatoid arthritis. Data came from immunoSEQ multiplex PCR; TCRdb stores just in-frame clones and leaves some out. The data show around 19,000 clones, 82% seen once. Sequenced: CD8+ T cells sorted from blood. The receptors stem from an adult with rheumatoid arthritis.

This clone was counted once. The V call is TRBV11-2, the J call TRBJ2-3; 10 bases line up with TRBD2. V dropped 4 bases and J dropped 2; count of bases not matched to a gene: 15. The CDR3 is made up of 19 amino acids. CDR1 and CDR2 (germline): SGHAT, FQNNGV. For the CDR3, the DNA is TGTGCCAGCAGCTGGCTAGCGGGAGTCGAGGCCTATACCACAGATACGCAGTATTTT. Amino acids: CASSWLAGVEAYTTDTQYF.

Concerning this clone itself: Without the conserved terminal phenylalanine or tryptophan, this CDR3 likely stems from a read error. The chain couples TRBV29-1 to TRBJ1-2, with a possible D match to TRBD1 (5 bases). This CDR3 is 14 amino acids long. The V end lost 2 bases, the J end lost 2 bases, and 12 bases lay between the germline ends. Germline CDR1 SQVTM, CDR2 ANQGSEA. The CDR3 is CSVESARANYGYTS. Here the CDR3 DNA reads TGCAGCGTTGAATCGGCCAGGGCCAACTATGGCTACACCTCC.

This chain uses TRBV12-5 with TRBJ2-2; D is undetermined. This CDR3 contains 15 residues. The V end was cut by 0 bases, the J end by 1 base, with 6 bases between. Germline lookup yields CDR1 LGHNT and CDR2 FRNRAP. Here the CDR3 reads CASGLVQLNTGELFF. The CDR3 DNA follows: TGTGCTAGTGGTTTGGTTCAGCTGAACACCGGGGAGCTGTTTTTT.

The table lists this clone with a few counts. The rearrangement joins TRBV28 to TRBJ2-7; D might be TRBD2 (6 bases). CDR1 is MDHEN and CDR2 is SYDVKM in the germline V gene. The CDR3 contains 13 residues. V lost 7 bases and J 0 bases, leaving 10 bases between the germline ends. For the CDR3, the DNA is TGTGCCAGCACTCGGGGGAGCTCCTACGAGCAGTACTTC. Its protein product is CASTRGSSYEQYF.

This clone was seen a few times. In nucleotides, the CDR3 is TGTGCCAGCAGCCCGGGAGCATATAGCAATCAGCCCCAGCATTTT. This encodes CASSPGAYSNQPQHF. The V and J genes are TRBV4-2 and TRBJ1-5; D is uncertain. Per the germline V gene, CDR1 is LGHNA and CDR2 is YNFKEQ. The CDR3 consists of 15 residues. Deletions cut 4 bases from V and 0 bases from J, with 10 bases between.